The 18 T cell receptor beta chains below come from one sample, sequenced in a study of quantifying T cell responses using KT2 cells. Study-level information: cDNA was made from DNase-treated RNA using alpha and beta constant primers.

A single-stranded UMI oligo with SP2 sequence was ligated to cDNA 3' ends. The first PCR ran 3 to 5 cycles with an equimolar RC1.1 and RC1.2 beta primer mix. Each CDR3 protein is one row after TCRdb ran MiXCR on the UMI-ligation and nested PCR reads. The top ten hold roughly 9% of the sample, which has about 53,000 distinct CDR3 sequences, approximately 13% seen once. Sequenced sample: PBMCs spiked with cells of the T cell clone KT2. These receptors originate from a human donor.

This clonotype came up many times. CDR3 residues: CSAVQGGLSTDTQYF. Written as DNA, the CDR3 is TGCAGTGCTGTCCAGGGGGGCCTCAGCACAGATACGCAGTATTTT. The V gene is TRBV20-1, the J gene TRBJ2-3; tentative D call: TRBD1 (7 bases). Germline V gene lookup returns CDR1 DFQATT and CDR2 SNEGSKA (reference sequence). The germline V and J ends were trimmed by 5 bases and 0 bases, with 15 bases remaining between them. The length of the CDR3 is 15 residues.

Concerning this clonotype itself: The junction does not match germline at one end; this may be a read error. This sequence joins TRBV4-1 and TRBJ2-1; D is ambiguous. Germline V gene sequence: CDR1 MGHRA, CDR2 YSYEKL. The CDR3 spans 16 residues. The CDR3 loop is CASSQVDLVSYNEQFF. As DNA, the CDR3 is TGCGCTAGCAGCCAAGTGGACCTAGTTTCCTACAATGAGCAGTTCTTC.

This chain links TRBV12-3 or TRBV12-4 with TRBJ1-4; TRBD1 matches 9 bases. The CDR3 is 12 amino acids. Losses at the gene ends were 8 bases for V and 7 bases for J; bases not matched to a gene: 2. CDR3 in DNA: TGTGCCAGCGGGACAGGGAGTGAAAAACTGTTTTTT. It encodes CASGTGSEKLFF.

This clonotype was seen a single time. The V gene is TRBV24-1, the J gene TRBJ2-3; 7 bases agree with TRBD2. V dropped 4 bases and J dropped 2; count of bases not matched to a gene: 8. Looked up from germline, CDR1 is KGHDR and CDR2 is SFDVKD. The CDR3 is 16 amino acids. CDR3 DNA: TGTGCCACCAGTGACCGCGGGACTACGATCACAGATACGCAGTATTTT. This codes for CATSDRGTTITDTQYF.

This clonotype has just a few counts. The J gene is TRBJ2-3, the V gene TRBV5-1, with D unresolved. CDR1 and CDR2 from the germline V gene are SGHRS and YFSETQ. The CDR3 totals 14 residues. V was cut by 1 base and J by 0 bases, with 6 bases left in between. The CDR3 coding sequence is TGCGCCAGCAGCTTGTCAAAGAGCACAGATACGCAGTATTTT. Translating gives CASSLSKSTDTQYF.

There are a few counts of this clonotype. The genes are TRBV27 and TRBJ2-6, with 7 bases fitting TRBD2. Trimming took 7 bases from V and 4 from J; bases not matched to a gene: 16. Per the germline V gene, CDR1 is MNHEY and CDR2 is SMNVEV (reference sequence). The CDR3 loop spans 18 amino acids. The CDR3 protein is CASTPSLGGPLGANVLTF. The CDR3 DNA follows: TGTGCCAGCACCCCCTCCCTGGGAGGGCCGTTAGGGGCCAACGTCCTGACTTTC.

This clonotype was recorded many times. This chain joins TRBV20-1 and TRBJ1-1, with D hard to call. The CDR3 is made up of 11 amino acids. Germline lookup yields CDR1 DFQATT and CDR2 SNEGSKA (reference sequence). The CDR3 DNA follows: TGCGGAGGTTCTGAGAACACTGAAGCTTTCTTT. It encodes CGGSENTEAFF.

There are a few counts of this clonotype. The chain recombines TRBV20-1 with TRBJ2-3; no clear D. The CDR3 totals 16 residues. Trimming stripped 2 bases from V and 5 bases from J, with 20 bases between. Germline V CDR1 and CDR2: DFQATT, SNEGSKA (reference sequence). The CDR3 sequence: CSARIMIGDSGDTQYF. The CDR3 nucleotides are TGCAGTGCTAGAATTATGATTGGGGATTCTGGAGATACGCAGTATTTT.

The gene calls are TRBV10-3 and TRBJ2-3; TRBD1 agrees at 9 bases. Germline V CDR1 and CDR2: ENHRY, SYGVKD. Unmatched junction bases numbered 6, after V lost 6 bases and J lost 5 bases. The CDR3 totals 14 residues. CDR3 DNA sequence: TGTGCCATCAGCGGGGACAGGGAAGTAGATACGCAGTATTTT. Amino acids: CAISGDREVDTQYF.

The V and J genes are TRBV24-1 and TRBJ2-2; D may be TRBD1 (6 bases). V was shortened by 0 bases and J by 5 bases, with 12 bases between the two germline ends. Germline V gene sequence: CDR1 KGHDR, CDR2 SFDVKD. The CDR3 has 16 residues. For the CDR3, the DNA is TGTGCCACCAGTGATTTGATGACAGGAAGGACCGGGGAGCTGTTTTTT. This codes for CATSDLMTGRTGELFF.

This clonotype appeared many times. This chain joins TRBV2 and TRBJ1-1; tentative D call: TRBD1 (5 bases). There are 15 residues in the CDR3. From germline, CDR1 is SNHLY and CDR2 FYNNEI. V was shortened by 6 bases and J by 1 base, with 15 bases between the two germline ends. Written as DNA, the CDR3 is TGTGCCAGCAGAGATAACTTCGGGGCGAACACTGAAGCTTTCTTT. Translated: CASRDNFGANTEAFF.

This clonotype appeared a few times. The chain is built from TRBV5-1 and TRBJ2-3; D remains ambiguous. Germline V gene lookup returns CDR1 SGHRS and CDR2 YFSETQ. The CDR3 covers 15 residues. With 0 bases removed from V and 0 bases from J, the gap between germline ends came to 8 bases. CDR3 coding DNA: TGCGCCAGCAGCTTGGATTCGGTTAGCACAGATACGCAGTATTTT. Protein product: CASSLDSVSTDTQYF. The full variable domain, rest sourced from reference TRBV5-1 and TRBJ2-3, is KAGVTQTPRYLIKTRGQQVTLSCSPISGHRSVSWYQQTPGQGLQFLFEYFSETQRNKGNFPGRFSGRQFSNSRSEMNVSTLELGDSALYLCASSLDSVSTDTQYFGPGTRLTVL.

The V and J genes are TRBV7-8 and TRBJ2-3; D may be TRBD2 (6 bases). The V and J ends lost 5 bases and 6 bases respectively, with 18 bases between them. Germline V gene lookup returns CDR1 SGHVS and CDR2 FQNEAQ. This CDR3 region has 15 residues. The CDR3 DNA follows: TGTGCCAGCAGCGCAAGGCGGGGTCCTCCCGATACGCAGTATTTT. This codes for CASSARRGPPDTQYF. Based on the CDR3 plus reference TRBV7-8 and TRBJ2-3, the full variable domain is GAGVSQSPRYKVAKRGQDVALRCDPISGHVSLFWYQQALGQGPEFLTYFQNEAQLDKSGLPSDRFFAERPEGSVSTLKIQRTQQEDSAVYLCASSARRGPPDTQYFGPGTRLTVL.

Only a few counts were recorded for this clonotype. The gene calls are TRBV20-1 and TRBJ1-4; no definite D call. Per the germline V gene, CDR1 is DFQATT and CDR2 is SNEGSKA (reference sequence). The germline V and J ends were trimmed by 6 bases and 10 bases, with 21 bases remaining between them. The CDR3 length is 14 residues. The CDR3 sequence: CSAPKGQTERKLFF. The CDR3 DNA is TGCAGTGCCCCTAAAGGTCAGACGGAACGAAAACTGTTTTTT.

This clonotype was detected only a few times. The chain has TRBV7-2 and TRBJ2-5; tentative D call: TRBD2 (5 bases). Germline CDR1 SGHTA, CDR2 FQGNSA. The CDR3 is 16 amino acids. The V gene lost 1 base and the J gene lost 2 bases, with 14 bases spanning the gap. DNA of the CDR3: TGTGCCAGCAGCTTAGTCGGGGTGGTTGCACAAGAGACCCAGTACTTC. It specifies CASSLVGVVAQETQYF. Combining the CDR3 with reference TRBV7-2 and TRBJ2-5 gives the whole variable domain GAGVSQSPSNKVTEKGKDVELRCDPISGHTALYWYRQSLGQGLEFLIYFQGNSAPDKSGLPSDRFSAERTGGSVSTLTIQRTQQEDSAVYLCASSLVGVVAQETQYFGPGTRLLVL.

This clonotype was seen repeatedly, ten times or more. CDR3 in DNA: TGTGCCAGCAGTTACGGGAGAACCTACGAGCAGTACTTC. Encoded protein: CASSYGRTYEQYF. V is TRBV6-2 or TRBV6-3 and J is TRBJ2-7, with a tentative D call TRBD2 (5 bases). The germline V and J ends were trimmed by 2 bases and 2 bases, with 7 bases remaining between them. The CDR3 sequence is 13 residues long. Germline V gene sequence: CDR1 MNHEY, CDR2 SVGEGT.

DNA of the CDR3: TGTGCCAGCCGGGCCGGGGGGACAGGGGGCAGGCCCTATGGCTACACCTTC. Translating it yields CASRAGGTGGRPYGYTF. V and J are TRBV6-1 and TRBJ1-2, with 12 bases identical to TRBD1. Germline lookup yields CDR1 MNHNS and CDR2 SASEGT. V lost 8 bases, J lost 4 bases, and 14 bases stayed unmatched. The CDR3 contains 17 residues.

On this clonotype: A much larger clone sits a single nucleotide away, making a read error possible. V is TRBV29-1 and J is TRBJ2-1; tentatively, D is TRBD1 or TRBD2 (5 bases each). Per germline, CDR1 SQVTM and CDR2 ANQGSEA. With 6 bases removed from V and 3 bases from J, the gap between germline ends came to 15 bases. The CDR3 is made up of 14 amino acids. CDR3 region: CSVGWDVFYNEQFF. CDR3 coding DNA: TGCAGCGTCGGTTGGGACGTTTTCTACAATGAGCAGTTCTTC.